The table lists the clone carrying this T cell receptor (beta chain) with many counts. Its antigen is not known. This sample stems from a study of CD8 T cells in ankylosing spondylitis. MiXCR, run by TCRdb on the 5' RACE reads, gives a single entry per CDR3 protein. The sample holds 500,000 or so distinct CDR3 sequences, approximately 5% seen once. The V gene lost 2 bases and the J gene lost 7 bases, with 5 bases spanning the gap. This CDR3 comprises 12 residues. The germline V gene encodes CDR1 SGHTA and CDR2 FQGNSA. Study observations and caveats: Made up of roughly 8 highly homologous variants, a TCR beta motif appeared characteristic of ankylosing spondylitis blood.

Sequences were obtained from blood, either unsorted or a sorted T cell fraction (not recorded which). The sequence came from a male donor with ankylosing spondylitis. The gene calls are TRBV7-2 and TRBJ2-2; D unclear. The CDR3 protein is CASSLNSGELFF. CDR3 nucleotide sequence: TGTGCCAGCAGCTTAAATAGCGGGGAGCTGTTTTTT. The full variable domain, rest sourced from reference TRBV7-2 and TRBJ2-2, is GAGVSQSPSNKVTEKGKDVELRCDPISGHTALYWYRQSLGQGLEFLIYFQGNSAPDKSGLPSDRFSAERTGGSVSTLTIQRTQQEDSAVYLCASSLNSGELFFGEGSRLTVL.